This T cell receptor beta chain was identified during a study of blood T cell repertoires in COVID-19. TCRdb's copy holds only in-frame clones and misses some; the assay was immunoSEQ multiplex PCR. This sample has approximately 140,000 clones; about nine tenths occur once, and the top ten carry under 4.5%. V gave up 1 base and J gave up 11 bases, with 11 bases separating them. Per the germline V gene, CDR1 is DFQATT and CDR2 is SNEGSKA (reference sequence). CDR3 length: 11 amino acids. The cohort comprised adults aged about 18 to 89 years residing in approximately 22 US areas. Clinical history reported by participants formed the basis on which cohorts were assigned.

The TCR comes from a woman between 35 and 50 years old who had been exposed to COVID-19. The sequencing input was PBMCs or T cells enriched from blood (not recorded which). V is TRBV20-1 and J is TRBJ1-1; D gene ambiguous. CDR3 nucleotides: TGCAGTGCTAGAGCGGGGTTAGGGGCTTTCTTT. It codes for CSARAGLGAFF.